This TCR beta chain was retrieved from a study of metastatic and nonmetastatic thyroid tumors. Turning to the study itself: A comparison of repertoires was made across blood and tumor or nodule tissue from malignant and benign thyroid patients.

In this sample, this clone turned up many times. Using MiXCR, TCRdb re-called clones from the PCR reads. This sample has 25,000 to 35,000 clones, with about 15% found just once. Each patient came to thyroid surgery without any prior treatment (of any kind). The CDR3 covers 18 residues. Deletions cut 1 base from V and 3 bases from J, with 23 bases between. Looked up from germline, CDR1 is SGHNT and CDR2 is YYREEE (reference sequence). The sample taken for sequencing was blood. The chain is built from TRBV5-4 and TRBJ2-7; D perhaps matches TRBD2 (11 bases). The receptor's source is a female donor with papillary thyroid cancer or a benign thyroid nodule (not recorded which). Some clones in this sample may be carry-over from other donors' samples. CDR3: CASSLLADRGTSGYEQYF. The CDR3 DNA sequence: TGTGCCAGCAGCTTGCTAGCGGACAGGGGGACTAGCGGCTACGAGCAGTACTTC.